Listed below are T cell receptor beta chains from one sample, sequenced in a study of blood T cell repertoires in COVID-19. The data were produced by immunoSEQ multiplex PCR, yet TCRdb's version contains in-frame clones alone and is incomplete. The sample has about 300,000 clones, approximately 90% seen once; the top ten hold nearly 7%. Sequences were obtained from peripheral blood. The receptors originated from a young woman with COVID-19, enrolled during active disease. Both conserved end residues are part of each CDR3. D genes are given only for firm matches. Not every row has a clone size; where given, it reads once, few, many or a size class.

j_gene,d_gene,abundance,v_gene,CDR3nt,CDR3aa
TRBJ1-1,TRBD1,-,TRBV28,TGTGCCAGCAGTTCCTACAGGGGCCGAGTGATCCACACTGAAGCTTTCTTT,CASSSYRGRVIHTEAFF
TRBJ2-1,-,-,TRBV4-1,TGCGCCAGCAGCCACCAAGAGGTGGGAGTGGGGTACAATGAGCAGTTCTTC,CASSHQEVGVGYNEQFF
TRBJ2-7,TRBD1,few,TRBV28,TGTGCCAGCAGTTTCGGGACAGGGTGGTACGAGCAGTACTTC,CASSFGTGWYEQYF
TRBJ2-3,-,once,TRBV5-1,TGCGCCAGCAGCTTGGGAGGGTTCCCGGATACGCAGTATTTT,CASSLGGFPDTQYF
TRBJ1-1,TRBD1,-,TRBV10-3,TGTGCCATCAGGGGGACAGTGAAAGGGAACACTGAAGCTTTCTTT,CAIRGTVKGNTEAFF
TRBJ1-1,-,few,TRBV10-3,TGTGCCATCAGGCCAGGAGGACTCGAGAACACTGAAGCTTTCTTT,CAIRPGGLENTEAFF
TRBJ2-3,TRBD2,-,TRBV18,TGTGCCAGCTCGACGTTACCCGGGACTAGCGGGAGAGCCTTTCTCGCGCAGTATTTT,CASSTLPGTSGRAFLAQYF
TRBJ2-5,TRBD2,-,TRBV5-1,TGCGCCAGCAGCTTGGAGATAGCGGGAGCCGGGGAGACCCAGTACTTC,CASSLEIAGAGETQYF
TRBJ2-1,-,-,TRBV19,TGTGCCAGTAGTCCTAGACAGAATTCCTACAATGAGCAGTTCTTC,CASSPRQNSYNEQFF
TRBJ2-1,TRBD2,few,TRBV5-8,TGTGCCAGCAGCCGAATTAGCGGGACGGTCAATGAGCAGTTCTTC,CASSRISGTVNEQFF
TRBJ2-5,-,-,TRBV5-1,TGCGCCAGCAGCCCTGGGGCAGGGTGGTCGAAGACCCAGTACTTC,CASSPGAGWSKTQYF
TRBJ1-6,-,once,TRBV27,TGTGCCAGCAGCCGCACCTTAGGGGCCCACAGGGTAGTGGATTCACCCCTCCACTTT,CASSRTLGAHRVVDSPLHF
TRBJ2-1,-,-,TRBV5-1,TGCGCCAGCAGCCTGGACCAGAACAATGAGCAGTTCTTC,CASSLDQNNEQFF
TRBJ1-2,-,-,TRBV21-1,TGTGCCAGCAGCAAAGATGGCGGGGGAGGCTACACCTTC,CASSKDGGGGYTF
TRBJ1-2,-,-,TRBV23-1,TGCGCCAGCAGTCAAGGGGGGGGTTTC,CASSQGGGF
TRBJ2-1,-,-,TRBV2,TGTGCCAGCAGTGAACCACAAGGACTGGGTTCCTACAATGAGCAGTTCTTC,CASSEPQGLGSYNEQFF
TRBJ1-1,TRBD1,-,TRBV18,TGTGCCAGCTCACCACCGGGGACAGGGATGGAAGCTTTCTTT,CASSPPGTGMEAFF
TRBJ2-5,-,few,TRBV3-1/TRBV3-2,TGTGCCAGCAGGCGACGGACAGCGATATGGGAGACCCAGTACTTC,CASRRRTAIWETQYF
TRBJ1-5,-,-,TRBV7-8,TGTGCCAGCAGCAGTGGGACTCCCTGGGGCAATCAGCCCCAGCATTTT,CASSSGTPWGNQPQHF
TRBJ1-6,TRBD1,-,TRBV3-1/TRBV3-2,TGTGCCAGCAGCCCAACCCGGGGACAGGGGAATTCACCCCTCCACTTT,CASSPTRGQGNSPLHF
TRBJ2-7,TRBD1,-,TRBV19,TGTGCCAGTAGTGTTGGGACAGATCCCTACGAGCAGTACTTC,CASSVGTDPYEQYF
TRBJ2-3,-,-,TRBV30,TGTGCCTGGGGAGGACTCACAGATACGCAGTATTTT,CAWGGLTDTQYF
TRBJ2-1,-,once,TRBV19,TGTGCCAGTAGTATCTTAAATGAGCAGTTCTTC,CASSILNEQFF
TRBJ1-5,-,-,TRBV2,TGTGCCAGCAGTGACGGTAATCAGCCCCAGCATTTT,CASSDGNQPQHF
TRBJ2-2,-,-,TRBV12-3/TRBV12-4,TGTGCCAGCAGCTCGAGGAGCGCCGGGGAGCTGTTTTTT,CASSSRSAGELFF
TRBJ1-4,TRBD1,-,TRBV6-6,TGTGCCAGCAGTGCTCCAGGGGGCGGGAATGAAAAACTGTTTTTT,CASSAPGGGNEKLFF
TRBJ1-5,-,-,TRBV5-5,TGTGCCAGCAGCTTGGGCGGGGCAGGTCAGCCCCAGCATTTT,CASSLGGAGQPQHF
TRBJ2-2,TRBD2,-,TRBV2,TGTGCCAGCAAGCTAGCGGGAGTGTCCACCGGGGAGCTGTTTTTT,CASKLAGVSTGELFF
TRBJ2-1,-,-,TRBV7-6,TGTGCCAGCAGCTTAGCGGGGGGCAATGAGCAGTTCTTC,CASSLAGGNEQFF
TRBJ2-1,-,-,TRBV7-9,TGTGCCAGCAGCTTAGGGACAGATAGTGGATCCTACAATGAGCAGTTCTTC,CASSLGTDSGSYNEQFF
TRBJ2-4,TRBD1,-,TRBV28,TGTGCCAGCAGCAGGACAGGGGACACCAAAAACATTCAGTACTTC,CASSRTGDTKNIQYF
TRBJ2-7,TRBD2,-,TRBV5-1,TGCGCCAGCAGCAAAGACGGACTAGCGGGAGTCTACGAGCAGTACTTC,CASSKDGLAGVYEQYF
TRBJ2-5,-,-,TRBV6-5,TGTGCCAGCAGTTACACGGCGGCTGAGGAGACCCAGTACTTC,CASSYTAAEETQYF
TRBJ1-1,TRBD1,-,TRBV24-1,TGTGCCACCACCGGGACAGGGGGCACTGAAGCTTTCTTT,CATTGTGGTEAFF
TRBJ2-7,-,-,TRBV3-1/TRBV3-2,TGTGCCAGCCAGGGCACTTGGGATACCTACGAGCAGTACTTC,CASQGTWDTYEQYF
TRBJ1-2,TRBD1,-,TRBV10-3,TGTGCCATCAGTCCGACAGGGGGCGAATCGCTTGGCTACACCTTC,CAISPTGGESLGYTF
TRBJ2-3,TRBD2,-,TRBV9,TGTGCCAGCAGCGCTGGACTAGCGCCCACAGATACGCAGTATTTT,CASSAGLAPTDTQYF
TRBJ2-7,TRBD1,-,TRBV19,TGTGCCAGTAGGGACAGGGCCTACGAGCAGTACTTC,CASRDRAYEQYF
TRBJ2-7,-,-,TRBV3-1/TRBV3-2,TGTGCCAGCAGCCAAACCGGGAACTCCTACGAGCAGTACTTC,CASSQTGNSYEQYF
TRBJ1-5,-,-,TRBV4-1,TGCGCCAGCAGCCAAGATGGGGGGGGCAATCAGCCCCAGCATTTT,CASSQDGGGNQPQHF
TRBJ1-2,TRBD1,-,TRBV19,TGTGCCAGTAGTGCAGAAGGGACAGGGGACTACGGCTACACCTTC,CASSAEGTGDYGYTF
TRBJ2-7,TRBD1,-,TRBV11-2,TGTGCCAGCAGCCTCGTAACGACAGGGGTCGGCGAGCAGTACTTC,CASSLVTTGVGEQYF
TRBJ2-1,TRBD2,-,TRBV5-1,TGCGCCAGCAGCGCAATTCTAGCGGGAGGGCCTACCGGCAATGAGCAGTTCTTC,CASSAILAGGPTGNEQFF
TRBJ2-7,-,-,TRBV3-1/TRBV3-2,TGTGCCAGCAGCCAAGAGTTTGGGGCCCACTACGAGCAGTACTTC,CASSQEFGAHYEQYF
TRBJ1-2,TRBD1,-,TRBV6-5,TGTGCCAGCAGTTACTCGTTCAGGGGGCGGTATGGCTACACCTTC,CASSYSFRGRYGYTF
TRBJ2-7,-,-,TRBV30,TGTGCCATCGAGGACTTAGCCTACGAGCAGTACTTC,CAIEDLAYEQYF
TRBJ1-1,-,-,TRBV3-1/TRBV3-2,TGTGCCAGCAGCCCATGGGGGTCAGGGGAGGGCACTGAAGCTTTCTTT,CASSPWGSGEGTEAFF
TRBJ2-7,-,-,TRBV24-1,TGTGCCACCAGTGATTCATCAGGATTGTACGAGCAGTACTTC,CATSDSSGLYEQYF
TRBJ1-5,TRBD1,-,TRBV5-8,TGTGCCAGCAGGCTGACAGGGGTCTTAAATCAGCCCCAGCATTTT,CASRLTGVLNQPQHF
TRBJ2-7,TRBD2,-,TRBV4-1,TGCGCCAGCAGCCAATTATCGACTAGCAGTAGCGAGCAGTACTTC,CASSQLSTSSSEQYF
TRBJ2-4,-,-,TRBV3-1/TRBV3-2,TGTGCCAGCAGCCAAGGCGTTGCCAAAAACATTCAGTACTTC,CASSQGVAKNIQYF
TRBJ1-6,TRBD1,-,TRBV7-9,TGTGCCAGCAGCTCTACAGGGGGTTCACCCCTCCACTTT,CASSSTGGSPLHF
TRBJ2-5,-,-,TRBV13,TGTGCCAGCAGCCCCCGTCCGCGGGAGACCCAGTACTTC,CASSPRPRETQYF
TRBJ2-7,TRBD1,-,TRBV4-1,TGCGCCAGCAGCCCGGGGACAGGGGGCGCGTACGAGCAGTACTTC,CASSPGTGGAYEQYF